The rows below give T cell receptor beta chains drawn from one sample of a study of CD4 T cells in relation to SARS-CoV-2 and coronaviruses. The table came from immunoSEQ multiplex PCR; TCRdb's copy has only in-frame clones and leaves some out. The sample gives some 65,000 clones, 75% to 90% of which show up once; around 1.6% is in the top ten. Specimen: memory CD4+ T cells from PBMCs. The receptors shown here come from a human donor in good health. Each CDR3 is given with its conserved first and last residue. D genes are given only for firm matches. Not all rows give a size; the values are once, few, many and, for expanded clones, a class.

j_call: TRBJ2-5
v_call: TRBV7-3
d_call: -
clone_size: -
cdr3_nt: TGTGCCAGCAGCTTAAATTTTGGAGCGGTCGAGACCCAGTACTTC
cdr3_aa: CASSLNFGAVETQYF

j_call: TRBJ2-7
v_call: TRBV2
d_call: -
clone_size: -
cdr3_nt: TGTGCCAGCAGTGACTATAAGGGGTCCGAGCAGTACTTC
cdr3_aa: CASSDYKGSEQYF

j_call: TRBJ2-7
v_call: TRBV12-3/TRBV12-4
d_call: -
clone_size: -
cdr3_nt: TGTGCCAGCACCTCAGGGGCCGACTACGAGCAGTACTTC
cdr3_aa: CASTSGADYEQYF

j_call: TRBJ2-7
v_call: TRBV11-3
d_call: -
clone_size: -
cdr3_nt: TGTGCCAGCAGCTTAGCGGGGAGCTCCTACGAGCAGTACTTC
cdr3_aa: CASSLAGSSYEQYF

j_call: TRBJ2-3
v_call: TRBV11-2
d_call: -
clone_size: -
cdr3_nt: TGTGCCAGCAGCTTATCGGGTCTACACACAGATACGCAGTATTTT
cdr3_aa: CASSLSGLHTDTQYF

j_call: TRBJ1-2
v_call: TRBV3-1/TRBV3-2
d_call: TRBD1
clone_size: few
cdr3_nt: TGTGCCAGCAGCCAGTGGACAGGGGAAGGCGGCTACACCTTC
cdr3_aa: CASSQWTGEGGYTF

j_call: TRBJ1-5
v_call: TRBV19
d_call: -
clone_size: -
cdr3_nt: TGTGCCAGTAGTCGGGGCAGGGATAGCAATCAGCCCCAGCATTTT
cdr3_aa: CASSRGRDSNQPQHF

j_call: TRBJ1-1
v_call: TRBV12-3/TRBV12-4
d_call: -
clone_size: -
cdr3_nt: TGTGCCAGCAGTTTCGGCAGCTCCACTGAAGCTTTCTTT
cdr3_aa: CASSFGSSTEAFF

j_call: TRBJ1-1
v_call: TRBV27
d_call: -
clone_size: once
cdr3_nt: TGTGCCAGCATAGGGCAAATGAACACTGAAGCTTTCTTT
cdr3_aa: CASIGQMNTEAFF

j_call: TRBJ2-2
v_call: TRBV3-1/TRBV3-2
d_call: -
clone_size: -
cdr3_nt: TGTGCCAGCAGCCAAACTGGACAGTCCGGGGAGCTGTTTTTT
cdr3_aa: CASSQTGQSGELFF

j_call: TRBJ2-5
v_call: TRBV24-1
d_call: TRBD1
clone_size: -
cdr3_nt: TGTGCCACCAGTGAGGCTACCCGGGACAGGGGGCCGGAGACCCAGTACTTC
cdr3_aa: CATSEATRDRGPETQYF

j_call: TRBJ2-3
v_call: TRBV19
d_call: TRBD2
clone_size: once
cdr3_nt: TGTGCCAGTAGCTCCGTGACTAGCGGGGGCGGAGATACGCAGTATTTT
cdr3_aa: CASSSVTSGGGDTQYF

j_call: TRBJ1-1
v_call: TRBV7-2
d_call: TRBD1
clone_size: once
cdr3_nt: TGTGCCAGCAGCTTAGGGAGACAGGGGAATGAAGCTTTCTTT
cdr3_aa: CASSLGRQGNEAFF

j_call: TRBJ2-2
v_call: TRBV27
d_call: TRBD2
clone_size: -
cdr3_nt: TGTGCCAGCAGGCGACTAGCGGGAGATGTCGGGGAGCTGTTTTTT
cdr3_aa: CASRRLAGDVGELFF

j_call: TRBJ2-7
v_call: TRBV7-2
d_call: -
clone_size: -
cdr3_nt: TGTGCCAGCAGCTTAGGGTTTCGCGAGCAGTACTTC
cdr3_aa: CASSLGFREQYF

j_call: TRBJ2-2
v_call: TRBV3-1/TRBV3-2
d_call: -
clone_size: -
cdr3_nt: TGTGCCAGCAGCCAAGGGGCAGGCACCGGGGAGCTGTTTTTT
cdr3_aa: CASSQGAGTGELFF

j_call: TRBJ2-7
v_call: TRBV4-1
d_call: -
clone_size: -
cdr3_nt: TGCGCCAGCAGCCAGGCTCCACAGGAGGTCTACGAGCAGTACTTC
cdr3_aa: CASSQAPQEVYEQYF

j_call: TRBJ2-3
v_call: TRBV5-4
d_call: TRBD2
clone_size: -
cdr3_nt: TGTGCCAGCAGCCCCCGGACTAGCGGGAGGGCCACAGATACGCAGTATTTT
cdr3_aa: CASSPRTSGRATDTQYF

j_call: TRBJ2-4
v_call: TRBV5-1
d_call: -
clone_size: -
cdr3_nt: TGCGCCAGCAGCTTGGAGGCCGAAAACATTCAGTACTTC
cdr3_aa: CASSLEAENIQYF

j_call: TRBJ2-1
v_call: TRBV18
d_call: TRBD2
clone_size: once
cdr3_nt: TGTGCCAGCTCACCAGCTAGCGGGGTGTTCCGCAATGAGCAGTTCTTC
cdr3_aa: CASSPASGVFRNEQFF

j_call: TRBJ1-5
v_call: TRBV14
d_call: -
clone_size: once
cdr3_nt: TGTGCCAGCAGCCAGGGGGCCGCTCAGCCCCAGCATTTT
cdr3_aa: CASSQGAAQPQHF

j_call: TRBJ1-3
v_call: TRBV30
d_call: TRBD1
clone_size: -
cdr3_nt: TGTGCCTGGAACCGGGACAGAGGGGGGACCATATATTTT
cdr3_aa: CAWNRDRGGTIYF

j_call: TRBJ1-4
v_call: TRBV30
d_call: -
clone_size: once
cdr3_nt: TGTGCCTGGAGGGGTACAGGGAATGAAAAACTGTTTTTT
cdr3_aa: CAWRGTGNEKLFF

j_call: TRBJ2-5
v_call: TRBV7-3
d_call: -
clone_size: -
cdr3_nt: TGTGCCAGCAGTCCTACCGGACACCAAGAGACCCAGTACTTC
cdr3_aa: CASSPTGHQETQYF

j_call: TRBJ1-1
v_call: TRBV7-2
d_call: -
clone_size: -
cdr3_nt: TGTGCCAGCAGCCCAGGGACTGCGAACACTGAAGCTTTCTTT
cdr3_aa: CASSPGTANTEAFF

j_call: TRBJ2-7
v_call: TRBV7-8
d_call: TRBD1
clone_size: -
cdr3_nt: TGTGCCAGCAGCTTAGGATGGGGGACAGGACTCAGCTCCTACGAGCAGTACTTC
cdr3_aa: CASSLGWGTGLSSYEQYF

j_call: TRBJ1-1
v_call: TRBV19
d_call: TRBD1
clone_size: -
cdr3_nt: TGTGCCAGTAACCCCGGACAGGGTAGGTCCACTGAAGCTTTCTTT
cdr3_aa: CASNPGQGRSTEAFF

j_call: TRBJ2-6
v_call: TRBV30
d_call: TRBD2
clone_size: -
cdr3_nt: TGTGCCTGGGCTCCGGGAGGGGAGTTCTCTGGGGCCAACGTCCTGACTTTC
cdr3_aa: CAWAPGGEFSGANVLTF

j_call: TRBJ1-2
v_call: TRBV6-5
d_call: TRBD1
clone_size: -
cdr3_nt: TGTGCCAGCACCCGGACAGGGGGCGCGGGTGGCTACACCTTC
cdr3_aa: CASTRTGGAGGYTF

j_call: TRBJ2-6
v_call: TRBV7-8
d_call: -
clone_size: -
cdr3_nt: TGTGCCAGCAGCCCTCCCAGGCGCTTTGCTGGGGCCAACGTCCTGACTTTC
cdr3_aa: CASSPPRRFAGANVLTF

j_call: TRBJ2-5
v_call: TRBV27
d_call: -
clone_size: -
cdr3_nt: TGTGCCAGCAGTCCATCTTCTCGGGAGACCCAGTACTTC
cdr3_aa: CASSPSSRETQYF

j_call: TRBJ1-4
v_call: TRBV5-4
d_call: -
clone_size: -
cdr3_nt: TGTGCCAGCAGCCCTATGGGGGGCGCTGGGGAAAAACTGTTTTTT
cdr3_aa: CASSPMGGAGEKLFF

j_call: TRBJ1-5
v_call: TRBV4-1
d_call: -
clone_size: -
cdr3_nt: TGCGCCAGCAGCCAAGATTTAATTCGGGTGCCCCAGCATTTT
cdr3_aa: CASSQDLIRVPQHF

j_call: TRBJ2-1
v_call: TRBV24-1
d_call: -
clone_size: -
cdr3_nt: TGTGCCACCAGTGACCATCGAGGGCAGGGAATCTACAATGAGCAGTTCTTC
cdr3_aa: CATSDHRGQGIYNEQFF

j_call: TRBJ2-4
v_call: TRBV5-1
d_call: -
clone_size: -
cdr3_nt: TGCGCCAGCAGCTTGGGAAGCGGATCCGCCAAAAACATTCAGTACTTC
cdr3_aa: CASSLGSGSAKNIQYF

j_call: TRBJ1-5
v_call: TRBV2
d_call: -
clone_size: -
cdr3_nt: TGTGCCAGCACAAGGGACCATAATCAGCCCCAGCATTTT
cdr3_aa: CASTRDHNQPQHF

j_call: TRBJ1-1
v_call: TRBV18
d_call: -
clone_size: once
cdr3_nt: TGTGCCAGCTCACCACGAGATACTGAAGCTTTCTTT
cdr3_aa: CASSPRDTEAFF

j_call: TRBJ2-7
v_call: TRBV5-4
d_call: TRBD1
clone_size: -
cdr3_nt: TGTGCCAGCAGCTTGGGTGGGACAGGCCAGGACGAGCAGTACTTC
cdr3_aa: CASSLGGTGQDEQYF

j_call: TRBJ1-2
v_call: TRBV7-9
d_call: -
clone_size: -
cdr3_nt: TGTGCCAGCAGCTTAGGACAGCTGGATGTCTATGGCTACACCTTC
cdr3_aa: CASSLGQLDVYGYTF

j_call: TRBJ1-5
v_call: TRBV6-5
d_call: -
clone_size: once
cdr3_nt: TGTGCCAGCAGCACCCTGGACGGGTATAATCAGCCCCAGCATTTT
cdr3_aa: CASSTLDGYNQPQHF

j_call: TRBJ2-6
v_call: TRBV14
d_call: TRBD1
clone_size: -
cdr3_nt: TGTGCCAGCAGCCCCCTGGGCAGGGGGAGCTCTGGGGCCAACGTCCTGACTTTC
cdr3_aa: CASSPLGRGSSGANVLTF

j_call: TRBJ2-3
v_call: TRBV18
d_call: TRBD2
clone_size: -
cdr3_nt: TGTGCCAGCTCACCAATGGTTAGCGGGGAACTCCAGTATTTT
cdr3_aa: CASSPMVSGELQYF

j_call: TRBJ1-2
v_call: TRBV12-3/TRBV12-4
d_call: -
clone_size: -
cdr3_nt: TGTGCCAGCAGTCCCGACAGGATGTATGGCTACACCTTC
cdr3_aa: CASSPDRMYGYTF

j_call: TRBJ1-1
v_call: TRBV5-1
d_call: -
clone_size: -
cdr3_nt: TGCGCCAGCAGCCCCACGACACCGGTGAACACTGAAGCTTTCTTT
cdr3_aa: CASSPTTPVNTEAFF

j_call: TRBJ2-1
v_call: TRBV4-1
d_call: TRBD1
clone_size: once
cdr3_nt: TGCGCCAGCAGCCAAGCGCTTTTTATTGGACAGGGGAACAATGAGCAGTTCTTC
cdr3_aa: CASSQALFIGQGNNEQFF